This T cell receptor (beta chain) is from a study of Tregs in tolerant kidney transplant recipients. The study, taken as a whole, reports: Donor-specific Treg expansion exceeded global Treg expansion in tolerant patients, suggesting antigen drive.

On this clone: The antigen remains undetermined. The read terminates 3 residues ahead of where the CDR3 ends, so the germline J gene completes it.

This CDR3 is 14 amino acids long. Germline assignment: CDR1 SGHTA and CDR2 FQGNSA. Data came from immunoSEQ multiplex PCR; TCRdb stores just in-frame clones and leaves some out. The sample totals tens of thousands of clones. Specimen: CD4+ T cells from blood, collected before the transplant. The source of this sequence is a human donor who received a combined kidney and bone marrow transplant. J is TRBJ1-2 and V is TRBV7-2; D remains unclear. This CDR3 reads CASSPGSGLGGYTF. CDR3 DNA, as far as it was read: TGTGCCAGCAGCCCCGGTTCGGGTCTCGGAGGC.